This TCR beta chain was captured in a study of identical twins. Findings of the study overall: For monozygotic twins, models underestimated out-of-frame TCR alpha sharing.

All donors were healthy Caucasians. There are many counts of this clonotype. Its antigen is unknown. Unique molecular identifiers were present on the cDNA, and a universal primer site came from template switching. TCRdb itself ran the 5' RACE reads through MiXCR, one entry per CDR3 protein. The data hold 300,000 to 400,000 distinct CDR3 sequences, with approximately 10% observed a single time. Germline CDR1 reads SEHNR; CDR2 reads FQNEAQ (reference sequence). V was clipped by 5 bases and J by 7 bases; unmatched bases: 10. The CDR3 is 14 residues long. The sample comprised naive T cells sorted from blood. This receptor was obtained from a woman between 45 and 65 years old in good health. The chain uses TRBV7-9 and TRBJ1-1; 7 nucleotides match TRBD1. CDR3 amino acids: CASSIGQARDEAFF. The DNA for the CDR3 is TGTGCCAGCAGCATTGGACAGGCTAGGGATGAAGCTTTCTTT.